These 20 T cell receptor beta chains were sequenced from one sample in a study of regulatory T cells in long-lasting Graves disease. Both iRepertoire HTBI primers and Arm-PCR of CDR3 regions were used to build the TCR beta libraries. TCRdb reprocessed the multiplex PCR reads via MiXCR and lists one record per CDR3 protein. This sample has about 210,000 distinct CDR3 sequences, with approximately 18% found just once. Noted time point: newly diagnosed GD, antithyroid drugs for less than 3 months. RNA extracted from PBMCs served as the sequencing template. The sample was also reused in another study, on T cells in Graves' hyperthyroidism and ophthalmopathy.

The specimen comprised peripheral blood mononuclear cells (PBMCs), sampled at new diagnosis, from a patient treated with antithyroid drugs. Receptor source: a woman aged 25 to 39 with Graves disease.

The chain joins TRBV5-5 to TRBJ1-6; 10 bases map to TRBD1. Germline trimming cut 3 bases from V and 0 bases from J; bases unmatched to any gene: 3. The CDR3 covers 17 residues. The V gene's germline CDR1 is SGHKS and CDR2 YYEKEE (reference sequence). In DNA form, the CDR3 reads TGTGCCAGCAGCTCGGACAGGGGGTCCTCCTATAATTCACCCCTCCACTTT. Protein sequence: CASSSDRGSSYNSPLHF.

This clonotype was seen ten or more times. The junction departs from the called germline gene at one end, perhaps through a read error. The chain links TRBV28 to TRBJ2-7; TRBD1 agrees at 7 bases. The CDR3 is 14 amino acids. CDR1 is MDHEN, CDR2 SYDVKM, per germline. CDR3 amino acids: CASSPRQGLYGQYF. The CDR3 DNA follows: TGTGCCAGCAGCCCACGACAGGGCCTCTACGGGCAGTACTTC.

This clonotype was counted at least ten times. The chain carries TRBV11-2 and TRBJ1-1; D ambiguous. Germline CDR1 SGHAT, CDR2 FQNNGV. This CDR3 region has 15 residues. V lost 4 bases, J lost 3 bases, and 15 bases lay in between. The CDR3 is CASSSQFTGDTEAFF. CDR3 coding DNA: TGTGCCAGCAGCTCACAGTTCACGGGAGACACTGAAGCTTTCTTT.

As for this clonotype: Given a much more abundant clone one base away, this may be a read error. This sequence joins TRBV20-1 and TRBJ2-7; 9 nucleotides line up with TRBD1. The CDR3 totals 19 residues. Germline loops: CDR1 DFQATT, CDR2 SNEGSKA (reference sequence). Trimming cost V 6 bases and J 7 bases; bases outside gene matches: 28. CDR3 sequence: CSATYRGRLDSRVSNEQYF. In DNA, the CDR3 is TGCAGTGCGACTTACAGGGGGCGCCTCGACTCGCGCGTAAGCAATGAGCAGTACTTC.

The sample holds a few counts of this clonotype. CDR3 sequence: CASRGRVNTEAFF. The CDR3 DNA follows: TGTGCCAGCAGGGGGAGGGTGAACACTGAAGCTTTCTTT. This chain connects TRBV19 to TRBJ1-1, with 7 bases matching TRBD1. Germline V CDR1 and CDR2: LNHDA, SQIVND (reference sequence). The J segment lost 0 bases and the V segment lost 9 bases, leaving 4 bases of the junction unmatched. The CDR3 has 13 residues.

This clonotype was observed many times. Mismatch with germline at one junction end may stem from a read error. J is TRBJ1-5 and V is TRBV10-2; D is unclear. The CDR3 covers 13 residues. Germline CDR1 WSHSY, CDR2 SAAADI. The CDR3 here is CASSENSNQPQHF. CDR3 nucleotides: TGTGCCAGCAGTGAAAATAGCAATCAGCCCCAGCATTTT.

In regard to this clonotype: Lacking the conserved final phenylalanine or tryptophan, this CDR3 likely reflects a read error. This chain connects TRBV5-5 to TRBJ1-1, with no clear D. CDR3 length: 14 residues. V was pared by 0 bases and J by 8 bases, with 14 bases between. Germline lookup yields CDR1 SGHKS and CDR2 YYEKEE (reference sequence). The CDR3 nucleotides read TGTGCCAGCAGCTTGGCAGTTACGAGCACCGAAGCTTTCTGT. Amino acid sequence: CASSLAVTSTEAFC.

About this clonotype itself: A much larger clone differs by one base, so this may be a read error. Likely a read error: the CDR3 ends without its conserved phenylalanine or tryptophan. The chain uses TRBV2 and TRBJ1-3; D unclear. Trimming shortened V by 2 bases and J by 8 bases, and 7 bases separated the two germline ends. CDR3 length: 12 amino acids. The V gene's germline CDR1 is SNHLY and CDR2 FYNNEI. Here the CDR3 DNA reads TGTGCCAGCAGTGAAAGCGGGGACACCATATATCTT. Its protein product is CASSESGDTIYL.

The V gene is TRBV4-2, the J gene TRBJ2-5; 9 bases are shared with TRBD2. V lost 4 bases, J lost 3 bases, and 0 bases stayed unmatched. CDR1 LGHNA and CDR2 YNFKEQ come from the germline V gene. This CDR3 comprises 13 residues. This CDR3 is CASSPSGEETQYF. The CDR3 DNA reads TGTGCCAGCAGCCCTAGCGGGGAAGAGACCCAGTACTTC.

This clonotype showed up many times. J is TRBJ2-4 and V is TRBV27, with 9 positions matching TRBD1. V was pared by 4 bases and J by 8 bases, with 6 bases of the junction left unmatched. The CDR3 extends over 14 amino acids. Germline assignment: CDR1 MNHEY and CDR2 SMNVEV (reference sequence). CDR3 sequence: CASSSGDRVYIQYF. Here the CDR3 DNA reads TGTGCCAGCAGTTCCGGGGACAGGGTCTACATTCAGTACTTC.

In this sample, this clonotype turned up many times. The chain joins TRBV9 to TRBJ2-3; D is tentatively TRBD1 or TRBD2 (5 bases each). Germline V CDR1 and CDR2: SGDLS, YYNGEE. Trimming stripped 3 bases from V and 8 bases from J, with 7 bases between. The CDR3 loop spans 11 amino acids. CDR3 residues: CASSEGSTQYF. CDR3 sequence (DNA): TGTGCCAGCAGCGAGGGGAGTACGCAGTATTTT. Complete variable domain (other parts from reference TRBV9 and TRBJ2-3): DSGVTQTPKHLITATGQRVTLRCSPRSGDLSVYWYQQSLDQGLQFLIQYYNGEERAKGNILERFSAQQFPDLHSELNLSSLELGDSALYFCASSEGSTQYFGPGTRLTVL.

This clonotype was counted many times. This sequence joins TRBV24-1 and TRBJ1-2; TRBD1 is a possible D gene (5 bases). V was shortened by 5 bases and J by 3 bases, with 21 bases between the two germline ends. Germline CDR1 reads KGHDR; CDR2 reads SFDVKD. This CDR3 has 17 residues. In DNA, the CDR3 is TGTGCCACCAGTGCTCCGACTACCGTCGGGACTGACTATGGCTACACCTTC. It is translated as CATSAPTTVGTDYGYTF.

The rearrangement uses TRBV5-5 and TRBJ1-1, with D hard to call. CDR3 length: 14 residues. V was pared by 0 bases and J by 1 base, with 7 bases between. Germline CDR1 reads SGHKS; CDR2 reads YYEKEE (reference sequence). The DNA of the CDR3 is TGTGCCAGCAGCTTGGCTCCATGGAACACTGAAGCTTTCTTT. Translating gives CASSLAPWNTEAFF.

In this sample, this clonotype turned up many times. This chain connects TRBV6-1 to TRBJ1-5; 10 bases fit TRBD1. This CDR3 is built from 16 residues. In germline, CDR1 is MNHNS, CDR2 SASEGT. V lost 5 bases and J lost 1; bases outside the gene matches: 5. The CDR3 DNA follows: TGTGCCAGCAGTCCACGGGACAGGGGAAGCAATCAGCCCCAGCATTTT. It translates to CASSPRDRGSNQPQHF.

This clonotype was observed many times. The chain recombines TRBV5-1 with TRBJ2-7; 7 bases agree with TRBD1. This CDR3 is built from 16 residues. Germline V gene sequence: CDR1 SGHRS, CDR2 YFSETQ. After removal of 0 bases from V and 3 bases from J, the junction contained 9 bases not matched to a gene. CDR3 nucleotide sequence: TGCGCCAGCAGCTTGGCCCAAGGGACAGTGAACTACGAGCAGTACTTC. It specifies CASSLAQGTVNYEQYF.

This clonotype came up once. This sequence joins TRBV19 and TRBJ1-6; 7 bases match TRBD1. Losses at the gene ends were 8 bases for V and 7 bases for J; bases not matched to a gene: 8. This CDR3 has 14 residues. From germline, CDR1 is LNHDA and CDR2 SQIVND (reference sequence). The CDR3 coding sequence is TGTGCCAGTCGCCCGGACAGGTCGAATTCACCCCTCCACTTT. Its protein product is CASRPDRSNSPLHF.

Ten or more counts support this clonotype. This rearrangement joins TRBV28 to TRBJ1-6, with TRBD1 matching over 8 bases. The germline V gene has CDR1 MDHEN and CDR2 SYDVKM. V lost 5 bases to trimming and J lost 10 bases; unmatched junction nucleotides: 10. The CDR3 is made up of 15 amino acids. CDR3 DNA: TGTGCCAGCAGTCCTCGACAGGGGCAAGAATCACCCCTCCACTTT. Translated, it gives CASSPRQGQESPLHF.

This clonotype came up many times. This sequence joins TRBV6-2 or TRBV6-3 and TRBJ1-4, with unresolved D. The CDR3 sequence is 15 residues long. Germline V gene data show CDR1 as MNHEY and CDR2 as SVGEGT. V lost 5 bases to trimming and J lost 0 bases, with 10 bases between them. Here the CDR3 DNA reads TGTGCCAGCAGTAACGACCGTGCAACTAATGAAAAACTGTTTTTT. This translates into CASSNDRATNEKLFF.

In its sample, this clonotype was seen many times. The rearrangement joins TRBV6-5 to TRBJ1-2; possible D gene TRBD1, 5 bases. Germline CDR1 and CDR2: MNHEY and SVGAGI. V dropped 0 bases and J dropped 2 bases, with 19 bases sitting between them. The CDR3 is 18 residues long. As DNA, the CDR3 is TGTGCCAGCAGTTACTCCGCTATGGGGGGGGTACCAAACTATGGCTACACCTTC. As protein: CASSYSAMGGVPNYGYTF.

The table lists this clonotype with many counts. The chain carries TRBV18 and TRBJ2-3; 8 positions agree with TRBD2. The CDR3 sequence is 13 residues long. V lost 5 bases, J lost 3 bases, and 1 base stayed unmatched. Germline-derived CDR1 and CDR2 are KGHSH and LQKENI. The CDR3 protein is CASSKRETDTQYF. In DNA, the CDR3 is TGTGCCAGCTCAAAGCGGGAGACAGATACGCAGTATTTT.